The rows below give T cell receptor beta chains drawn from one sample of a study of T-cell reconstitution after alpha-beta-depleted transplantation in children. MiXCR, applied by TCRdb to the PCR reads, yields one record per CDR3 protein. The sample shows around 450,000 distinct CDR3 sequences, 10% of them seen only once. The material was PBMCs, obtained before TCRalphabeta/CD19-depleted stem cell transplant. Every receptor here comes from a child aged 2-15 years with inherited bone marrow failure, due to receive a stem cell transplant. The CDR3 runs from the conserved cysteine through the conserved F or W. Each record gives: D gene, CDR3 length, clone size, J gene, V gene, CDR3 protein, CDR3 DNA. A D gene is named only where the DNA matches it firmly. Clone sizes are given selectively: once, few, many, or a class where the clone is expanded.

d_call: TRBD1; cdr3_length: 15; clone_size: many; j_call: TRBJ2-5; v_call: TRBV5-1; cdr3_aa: CASSNQGQGGETQYF; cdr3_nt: TGCGCCAGCAGCAATCAAGGACAGGGAGGCGAGACCCAGTACTTC
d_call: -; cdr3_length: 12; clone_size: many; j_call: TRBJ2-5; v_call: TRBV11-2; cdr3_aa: CASNLGQETQYF; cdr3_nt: TGTGCCAGCAATCTTGGTCAAGAGACCCAGTACTTC
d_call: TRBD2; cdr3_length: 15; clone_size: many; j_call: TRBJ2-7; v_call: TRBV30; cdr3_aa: CAWRSLAGGSYEQYF; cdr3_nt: TGTGCCTGGAGATCACTAGCGGGAGGCTCCTACGAGCAGTACTTC
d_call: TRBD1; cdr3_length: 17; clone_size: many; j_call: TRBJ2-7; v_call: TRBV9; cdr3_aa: CASSAEGTGMSSGEQYF; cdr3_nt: TGTGCCAGCAGCGCGGAAGGGACAGGGATGTCCTCCGGCGAGCAGTACTTC
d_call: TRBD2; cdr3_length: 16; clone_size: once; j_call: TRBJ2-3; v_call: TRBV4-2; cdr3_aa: CASSPLSGRSADTQYF; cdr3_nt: TGTGCCAGCAGCCCCCTTAGCGGGAGAAGCGCAGATACGCAGTATTTT
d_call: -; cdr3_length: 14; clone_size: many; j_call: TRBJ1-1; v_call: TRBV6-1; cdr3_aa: CASRKGQMNTEAFF; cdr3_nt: TGTGCCAGCAGGAAAGGACAGATGAACACTGAAGCTTTCTTT
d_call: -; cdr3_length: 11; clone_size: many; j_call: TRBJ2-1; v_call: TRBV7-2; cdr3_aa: CASSLELEQFF; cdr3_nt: TGTGCCAGCAGCTTAGAACTTGAGCAGTTCTTC
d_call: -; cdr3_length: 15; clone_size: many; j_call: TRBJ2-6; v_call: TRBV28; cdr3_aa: CASSFRAGGANVLTF; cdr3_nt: TGTGCCAGCAGTTTTAGGGCTGGTGGGGCCAACGTCCTGACTTTC
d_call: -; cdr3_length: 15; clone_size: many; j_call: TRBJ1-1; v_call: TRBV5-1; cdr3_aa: CASSLGTGRPFRAFF; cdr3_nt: TGCGCCAGCAGCCTGGGTACAGGGAGGCCTTTTAGAGCTTTCTTT
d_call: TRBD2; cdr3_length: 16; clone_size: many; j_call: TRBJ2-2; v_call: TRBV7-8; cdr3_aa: CASSLARREGTGELFF; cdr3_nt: TGTGCCAGCAGCTTAGCGCGGCGGGAGGGTACCGGGGAGCTGTTTTTT
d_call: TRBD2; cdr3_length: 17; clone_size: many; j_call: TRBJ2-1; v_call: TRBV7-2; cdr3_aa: CASSTRTSGSSYNEQFF; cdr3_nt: TGTGCCAGCAGCACCCGGACTAGCGGAAGCTCCTACAATGAGCAGTTCTTC
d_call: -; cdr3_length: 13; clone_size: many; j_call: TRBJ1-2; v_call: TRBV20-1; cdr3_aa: CSARAGVLYGYTF; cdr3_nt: TGCAGTGCTAGAGCAGGCGTCCTCTATGGCTACACCTTC
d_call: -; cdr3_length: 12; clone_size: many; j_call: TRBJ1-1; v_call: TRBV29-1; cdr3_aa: CSVVGFTTEAFF; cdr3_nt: TGCAGCGTTGTAGGGTTTACCACTGAAGCTTTCTTT
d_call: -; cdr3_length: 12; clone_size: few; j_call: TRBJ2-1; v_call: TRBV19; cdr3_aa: CATVTPPREQFF; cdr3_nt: TGTGCCACCGTTACACCTCCGAGGGAGCAGTTCTTC
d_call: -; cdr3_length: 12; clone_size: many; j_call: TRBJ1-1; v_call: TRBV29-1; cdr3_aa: CSVERMNTEAFF; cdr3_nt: TGCAGCGTTGAAAGGATGAACACTGAAGCTTTCTTT
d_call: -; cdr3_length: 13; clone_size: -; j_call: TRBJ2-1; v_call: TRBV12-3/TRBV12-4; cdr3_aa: CASSLAGVHEQFF; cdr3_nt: TGTGCCAGCAGTTTAGCGGGAGTCCATGAGCAGTTCTTC
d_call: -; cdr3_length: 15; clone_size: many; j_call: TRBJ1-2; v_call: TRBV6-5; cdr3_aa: CASSYSEGSNYGYTF; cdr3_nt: TGTGCCAGCAGTTACTCGGAGGGGTCGAACTATGGCTACACCTTC
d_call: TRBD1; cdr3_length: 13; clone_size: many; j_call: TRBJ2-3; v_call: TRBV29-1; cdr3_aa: CSVETGGADTQYF; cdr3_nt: TGCAGCGTTGAGACAGGGGGTGCAGATACGCAGTATTTT
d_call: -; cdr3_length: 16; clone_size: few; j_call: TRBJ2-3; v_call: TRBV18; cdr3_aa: CASSPLRGGDTDTQYF; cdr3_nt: TGTGCCAGCTCACCTCTCCGCGGAGGGGATACAGATACGCAGTATTTT
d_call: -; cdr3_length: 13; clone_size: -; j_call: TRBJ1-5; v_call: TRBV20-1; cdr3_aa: CSARVEVHQPQHF; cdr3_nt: TGCAGTGCTAGAGTCGAAGTACATCAGCCCCAGCATTTT
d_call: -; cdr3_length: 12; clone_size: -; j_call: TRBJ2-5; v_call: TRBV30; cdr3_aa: CAWSLGGETQYF; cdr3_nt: TGTGCCTGGAGTTTGGGAGGAGAGACCCAGTACTTC
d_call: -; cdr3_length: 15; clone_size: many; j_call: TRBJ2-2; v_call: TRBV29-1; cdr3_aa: CSAGLRDPNTGELFF; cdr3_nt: TGCAGCGCGGGACTCAGGGACCCGAACACCGGGGAGCTGTTTTTT
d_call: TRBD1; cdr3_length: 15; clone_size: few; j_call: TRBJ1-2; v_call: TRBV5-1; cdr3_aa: CASSLVEGADYGYTF; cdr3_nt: TGCGCCAGCAGCTTGGTTGAGGGGGCTGACTATGGCTACACCTTC
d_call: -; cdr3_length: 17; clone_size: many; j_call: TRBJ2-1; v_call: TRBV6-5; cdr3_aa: CASSYGITGVPDNEQFF; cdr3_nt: TGTGCCAGCAGTTACGGGATCACCGGCGTACCGGACAATGAGCAGTTCTTC
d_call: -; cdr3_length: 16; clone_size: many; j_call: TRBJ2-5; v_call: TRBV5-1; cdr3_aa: CASSFTPTTVQETQYF; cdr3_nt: TGCGCCAGCAGCTTCACGCCAACAACGGTCCAAGAGACCCAGTACTTC
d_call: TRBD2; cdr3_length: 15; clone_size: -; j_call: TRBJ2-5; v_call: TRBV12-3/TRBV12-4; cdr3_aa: CASSFRGAGGETQYF; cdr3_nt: TGTGCCAGCAGTTTCCGGGGGGCGGGAGGAGAGACCCAGTACTTC
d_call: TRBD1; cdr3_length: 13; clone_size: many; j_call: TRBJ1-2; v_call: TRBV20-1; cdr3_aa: CSARRQGGYGYTF; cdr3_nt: TGCAGTGCTCGGAGACAGGGCGGCTATGGCTACACCTTC
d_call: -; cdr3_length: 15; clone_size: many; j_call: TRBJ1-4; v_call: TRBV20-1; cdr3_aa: CSAPTTGGTNEKLFF; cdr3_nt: TGCAGTGCTCCCACTACGGGGGGGACTAATGAAAAACTGTTTTTT
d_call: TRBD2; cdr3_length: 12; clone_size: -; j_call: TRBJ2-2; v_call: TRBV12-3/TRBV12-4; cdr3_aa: CARPRGTGELFF; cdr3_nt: TGTGCCAGGCCGCGGGGGACCGGGGAGCTGTTTTTT
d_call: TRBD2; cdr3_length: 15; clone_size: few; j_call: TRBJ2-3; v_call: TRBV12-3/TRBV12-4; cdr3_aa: CATDMGLAGGDTQYF; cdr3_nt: TGTGCCACGGACATGGGACTAGCGGGAGGAGATACGCAGTATTTT
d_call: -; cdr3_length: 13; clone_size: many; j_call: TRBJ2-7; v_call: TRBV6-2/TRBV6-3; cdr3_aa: CASSYLDSGGQYF; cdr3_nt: TGTGCCAGCAGTTACCTCGACAGCGGAGGACAGTACTTC
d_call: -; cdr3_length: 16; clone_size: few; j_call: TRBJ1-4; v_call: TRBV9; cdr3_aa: CASSRPGGGTNEKLFF; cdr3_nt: TGTGCCAGCAGTCGCCCCGGCGGGGGAACTAATGAAAAACTGTTTTTT
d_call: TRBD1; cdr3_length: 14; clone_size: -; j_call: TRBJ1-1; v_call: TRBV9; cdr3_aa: CASSEWDRDTEAFF; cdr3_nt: TGTGCCAGCAGCGAGTGGGACAGGGACACTGAAGCTTTCTTT
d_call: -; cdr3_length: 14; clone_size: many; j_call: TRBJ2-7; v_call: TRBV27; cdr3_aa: CASSPQDSSYEQYF; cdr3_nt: TGTGCCAGCAGTCCACAGGACAGCTCCTACGAGCAGTACTTC
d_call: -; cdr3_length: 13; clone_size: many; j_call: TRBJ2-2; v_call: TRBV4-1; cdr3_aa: CASSPGATGELFF; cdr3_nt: TGCGCCAGCAGCCCAGGAGCCACCGGGGAGCTGTTTTTT
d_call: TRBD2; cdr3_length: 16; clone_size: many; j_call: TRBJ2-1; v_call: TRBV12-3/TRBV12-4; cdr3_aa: CASSWSGAVWYNEQFF; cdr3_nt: TGTGCCAGCAGTTGGAGCGGGGCCGTCTGGTACAATGAGCAGTTCTTC
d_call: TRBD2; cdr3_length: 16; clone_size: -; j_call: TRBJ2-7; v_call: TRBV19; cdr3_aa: CASSNSGTSGTYEQYF; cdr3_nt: TGTGCCAGTAGTAACTCCGGGACTAGCGGAACCTACGAGCAGTACTTC
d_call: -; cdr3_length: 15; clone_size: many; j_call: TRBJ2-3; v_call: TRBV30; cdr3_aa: CAWKMGILYTDTQYF; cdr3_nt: TGTGCCTGGAAGATGGGAATCCTCTACACAGATACGCAGTATTTT
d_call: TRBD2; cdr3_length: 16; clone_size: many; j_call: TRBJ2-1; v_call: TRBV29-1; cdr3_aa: CSVGGLAGFTYNEQFF; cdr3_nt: TGCAGCGTTGGGGGACTAGCGGGATTCACCTACAATGAGCAGTTCTTC
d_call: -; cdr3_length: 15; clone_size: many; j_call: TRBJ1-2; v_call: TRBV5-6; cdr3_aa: CASSLATVDYYGYTF; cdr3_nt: TGTGCCAGCAGCTTGGCTACAGTGGATTACTATGGCTACACCTTC
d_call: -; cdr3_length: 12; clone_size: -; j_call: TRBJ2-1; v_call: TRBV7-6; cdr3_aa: CASSRLDSEQFF; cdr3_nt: TGTGCCAGCAGTCGACTGGATTCTGAGCAGTTCTTC
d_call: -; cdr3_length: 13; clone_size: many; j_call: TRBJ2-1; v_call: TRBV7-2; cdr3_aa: CASSLVTADEQFF; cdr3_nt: TGTGCCAGCAGCTTAGTGACAGCGGATGAGCAGTTCTTC
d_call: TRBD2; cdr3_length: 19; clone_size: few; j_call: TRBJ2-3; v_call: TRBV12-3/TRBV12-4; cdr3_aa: CASSLGGLLAGAVPDTQYF; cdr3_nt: TGTGCCAGCAGCCTAGGGGGACTTTTAGCGGGAGCTGTCCCAGATACGCAGTATTTT